Sequencing of this TCR beta chain was carried out in a study of blood T cell repertoires in COVID-19. Overall study context: Sources were T cells, B-cell-depleted T cells, or PBMCs; the material itself was cDNA or gDNA.

Assay: immunoSEQ multiplex PCR; the TCRdb copy retains only in-frame clones and omits some. The table includes around 50,000 clones, over 80% detected once. The sequence derives from a human donor in a cohort sampled during active COVID-19. The sequenced sample was peripheral blood.

The CDR3, as DNA: TGTGCCACCAGCAAAGGGGGAGAGGGAGCCATCAATCAGCCCCAGCATTTT. Translating gives CATSKGGEGAINQPQHF. This chain links TRBV15 with TRBJ1-5; possible D gene TRBD1, 6 bases. This CDR3 is 17 amino acids long. From germline, CDR1 is LNHNV and CDR2 YYDKDF (reference sequence). V gave up 4 bases and J gave up 3 bases, with 19 bases separating them.